This T cell receptor beta chain was captured in a study of blood T cells in healthy people across ages. RNA extraction gave at least 6 micrograms of total RNA per sample. Combining a sample-barcoded 5' primer with a J-beta primer mix, a second PCR ran for 7 to 11 cycles. Using its own MiXCR run on the 5' RACE reads, TCRdb lists one record per CDR3 protein. Seen here are under 2,000,000 distinct CDR3 sequences, 49% observed once, and the top ten hold more than 2%. The ends were cut back, 4 bases at V and 0 bases at J, with 19 bases in the middle. This CDR3 contains 19 residues. Germline V gene data show CDR1 as MDHEN and CDR2 as SYDVKM. This clonotype was counted between two and nine times.

The receptor comes from a woman aged 40 to 55 in good health. Sequencing was carried out using blood. V is TRBV28 and J is TRBJ2-6, with D possibly TRBD1 on 5 matching bases. CDR3 residues: CASSSNPRVSVSGANVLTF. The CDR3 bases are TGTGCCAGCAGTTCGAATCCCAGGGTGTCCGTCTCTGGGGCCAACGTCCTGACTTTC. Full variable domain (missing parts from reference TRBV28 and TRBJ2-6): DVKVTQSSRYLVKRTGEKVFLECVQDMDHENMFWYRQDPGLGLRLIYFSYDVKMKEKGDIPEGYSVSREKKERFSLILESASTNQTSMYLCASSSNPRVSVSGANVLTFGAGSRLTVL.